The entry below describes one T cell receptor (beta chain). The data originate from a study of blood T cell repertoires in COVID-19. On the study more broadly: Whether acute or convalescent, the COVID-19 samples came from the United States, Italy and Spain. Nucleic acid was either cDNA or gDNA, and it came from T cells, B-cell-depleted T cells, or PBMCs.

The CDR3 runs to 11 residues. Trimming cost V 3 bases and J 5 bases, with 4 bases left between them. Germline lookup yields CDR1 SGHDT and CDR2 YYEEEE. Original handling: By means of reference gene primer amplification, nucleated cell counts were estimated. Clones were sequenced by immunoSEQ multiplex PCR, and TCRdb holds only the in-frame ones, with some missing. V, J and clone size were drawn from that table, and D and trimming were deduced from the DNA. The table includes about 26,000 clones, approximately 72% detected once. This chain uses TRBV5-6 with TRBJ2-3, with D uncertain. The sequenced material came from peripheral blood. The sequence came from a man aged 55 to 70 with active or convalescent COVID-19. DNA for the CDR3: TGTGCCAGCAGCTGGAGAGATACGCAGTATTTT. It encodes CASSWRDTQYF.